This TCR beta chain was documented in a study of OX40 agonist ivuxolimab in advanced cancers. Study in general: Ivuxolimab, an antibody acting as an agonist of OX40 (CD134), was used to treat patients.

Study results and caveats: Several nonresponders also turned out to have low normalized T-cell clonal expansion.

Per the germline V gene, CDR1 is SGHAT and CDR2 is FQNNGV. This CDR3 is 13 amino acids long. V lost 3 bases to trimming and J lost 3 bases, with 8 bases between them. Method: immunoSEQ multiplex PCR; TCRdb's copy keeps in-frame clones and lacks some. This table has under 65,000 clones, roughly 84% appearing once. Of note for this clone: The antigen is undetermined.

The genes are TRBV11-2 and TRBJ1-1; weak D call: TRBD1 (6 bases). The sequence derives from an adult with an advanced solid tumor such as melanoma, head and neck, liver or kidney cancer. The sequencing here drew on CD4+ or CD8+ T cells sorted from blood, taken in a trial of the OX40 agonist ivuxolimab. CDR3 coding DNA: TGTGCCAGCAGCTTTGGACAGTACACTGAAGCTTTCTTT. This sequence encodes CASSFGQYTEAFF.